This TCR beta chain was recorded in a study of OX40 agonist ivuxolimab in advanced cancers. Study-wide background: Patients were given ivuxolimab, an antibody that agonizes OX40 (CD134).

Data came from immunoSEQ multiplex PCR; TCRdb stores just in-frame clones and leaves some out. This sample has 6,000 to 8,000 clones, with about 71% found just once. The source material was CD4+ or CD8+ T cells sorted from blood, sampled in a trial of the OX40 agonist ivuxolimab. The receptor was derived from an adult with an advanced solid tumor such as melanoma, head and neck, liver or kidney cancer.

The CDR3 reads CASSLSGGQFF. In DNA form, the CDR3 reads TGTGCCAGCAGCTTATCCGGGGGGCAGTTCTTC. This chain uses TRBV7-9 with TRBJ2-1; possibly TRBD2 for D (6 bases). The CDR3 extends over 11 amino acids. The germline gives CDR1 SEHNR, CDR2 FQNEAQ (reference sequence). V gave up 2 bases and J gave up 12 bases, with 8 bases separating them.